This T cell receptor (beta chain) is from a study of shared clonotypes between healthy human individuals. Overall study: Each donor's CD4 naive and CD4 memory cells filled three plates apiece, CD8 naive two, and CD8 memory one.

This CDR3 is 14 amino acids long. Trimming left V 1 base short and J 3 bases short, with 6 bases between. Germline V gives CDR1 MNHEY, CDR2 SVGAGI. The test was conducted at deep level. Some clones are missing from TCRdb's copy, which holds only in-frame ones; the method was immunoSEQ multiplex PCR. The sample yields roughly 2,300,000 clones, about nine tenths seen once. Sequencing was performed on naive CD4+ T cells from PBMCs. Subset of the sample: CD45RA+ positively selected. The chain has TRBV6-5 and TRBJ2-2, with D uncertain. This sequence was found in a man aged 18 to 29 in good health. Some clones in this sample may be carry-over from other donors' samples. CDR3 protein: CASSYFQYTGELFF. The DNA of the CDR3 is TGTGCCAGCAGTTACTTCCAGTACACCGGGGAGCTGTTTTTT.